This T cell receptor (beta chain) appears in the sequencing data of a study of blood T cell dynamics during melanoma immunotherapy. Method: immunoSEQ multiplex PCR; TCRdb's copy keeps in-frame clones and lacks some. The sample carries about 13,000 clones, about 92% recorded once. Time point of the sample: pre-treatment baseline. Samples come from before therapy and from week 3 after the first blockade cycle. CDR1 SGHDT and CDR2 YYEEEE come from the germline V gene. Deletions cut 0 bases from V and 7 bases from J, with 12 bases between. The CDR3 is 14 amino acids. The chain recombines TRBV5-6 with TRBJ2-3; D may be TRBD2 (6 bases). The sequence came from a human donor with melanoma. The input for sequencing was effector memory CD8+ T cells from blood, taken from a patient treated with checkpoint blockade. This CDR3 reads CASSLGLEKNTQYF. CDR3 DNA sequence: TGTGCCAGCAGCTTGGGACTAGAGAAAAATACGCAGTATTTT.